This T cell receptor (beta chain) is drawn from a study of shared clonotypes between healthy human individuals. Naive CD8 cells lacked CD45RO and underwent positive selection for CCR7, leaving out terminally differentiated effector memory CD45RA+ cells. The CDR3 covers 12 residues. Germline CDR1 reads SQVTM; CDR2 reads ANQGSEA. The V end lost 1 base, the J end lost 9 bases, and 10 bases lay between the germline ends. Profiling relied on immunoSEQ multiplex PCR, and the TCRdb table lists in-frame clones only, not all of them. The profile shows 2 million to 2.5 million clones, about 95% of them singletons.

This clonotype originated in a man aged 18 to 35 in good health. Sequences were obtained from naive CD8+ T cells sorted from blood. This chain connects TRBV29-1 to TRBJ2-1; no clear D gene. As DNA, the CDR3 is TGCAGCGTTGAAGGGGTCAGTGTTGAGCAGTTCTTC. Translation: CSVEGVSVEQFF.